This T cell receptor (beta chain) was documented in a study of T cells in Graves' hyperthyroidism and ophthalmopathy. Findings and limits, study-wide: The model foresaw ophthalmopathy a median around seven months prior to onset.

This clonotype occurred many times. No antigen is known for it. Amplification yielded TCR beta CDR3 regions, with RNA transcripts as the source. Carried out on the TCR CDR3, a first-round RT-PCR used the HTBI primer set. TCRdb reprocessed the multiplex PCR reads with MiXCR, giving one entry per CDR3 protein. The sample includes hundreds of thousands of distinct CDR3 sequences, roughly 24% of them seen just once. J lost 9 bases, V lost 3 bases, and 13 bases had no gene match. Germline V lookup: CDR1 GTSNPN, CDR2 SVGIG (reference sequence). The CDR3 contains 14 residues. On the basis of clinical symptoms, serum thyroxine and TRAb, thyroid ultrasound and orbital computed tomography, diagnoses were made.

The sequence was collected from a woman aged 25 to 39 with Graves' ophthalmopathy. This rearrangement joins TRBV30 to TRBJ1-1; 7 positions agree with TRBD1. Source material: blood. The CDR3 DNA is TGTGCCTGGAGCTCGCCGACAGGAGGGGGCAAAGCTTTCTTT. Translated, it gives CAWSSPTGGGKAFF.